Presented here are 32 T cell receptor beta chains from one specimen sequenced in a study of prognosis after radiotherapy for stage I lung cancer. Genomic DNA served as the source from which two-round multiplex PCR generated TCR beta CDR3 amplicons. Round-one PCR had primers specific to each TRBV and TRBJ gene. From the multiplex PCR reads, TCRdb called clonotypes with MiXCR, one entry per CDR3 protein. The data contain approximately 26,000 distinct CDR3 sequences, roughly two fifths of them singletons. Sequencing used PBMCs, obtained before or after stereotactic body radiation therapy (not recorded which). The receptors here all came from a donor over 45 with non-small cell lung cancer.

This clonotype has just a few counts. The chain links TRBV25-1 to TRBJ2-3; 10 positions match TRBD2. Germline-derived CDR1 and CDR2 are MGHDK and SYGVNS. This CDR3 is built from 18 residues. Losses at the gene ends were 11 bases for V and 1 base for J; bases not matched to a gene: 18. In DNA, the CDR3 is TGTGCCTCCGAGGAGCCTAGCGGGGGCCTCGGTGGCACAGATACGCAGTATTTT. Translated, it gives CASEEPSGGLGGTDTQYF.

Many counts were recorded for this clonotype. The rearrangement uses TRBV7-9 and TRBJ1-4; 9 nucleotides align to TRBD1. The ends lost 5 bases at V and 6 bases at J; junction bases unmatched: 4. The CDR3 runs 14 residues. Germline V gives CDR1 SEHNR, CDR2 FQNEAQ (reference sequence). The CDR3 nucleotides read TGTGCCAGCAGCGTACAGGGGGCGGATGAAAAACTGTTTTTT. Encoded protein: CASSVQGADEKLFF.

This clonotype was observed many times. The chain recombines TRBV20-1 with TRBJ2-1; no firm D call. The germline V gene encodes CDR1 DFQATT and CDR2 SNEGSKA (reference sequence). This CDR3 is built from 16 residues. The germline V and J ends were trimmed by 0 bases and 3 bases, with 15 bases remaining between them. CDR3 amino acids: CSARETAREIYNEQFF. DNA for the CDR3: TGCAGTGCTAGAGAAACGGCGAGAGAGATCTACAATGAGCAGTTCTTC.

As DNA, the CDR3 is TGTGCCAGCAGCTTATCCGTGAACACTGAAGCTTTCTTT. Protein: CASSLSVNTEAFF. The chain couples TRBV11-2 to TRBJ1-1; no firm D call. This CDR3 is built from 13 residues. Trimming cost V 2 bases and J 0 bases, with 4 bases left between them. Germline V lookup: CDR1 SGHAT, CDR2 FQNNGV. Variable domain in full (rest from reference TRBV11-2 and TRBJ1-1): EAGVAQSPRYKIIEKRQSVAFWCNPISGHATLYWYQQILGQGPKLLIQFQNNGVVDDSQLPKDRFSAERLKGVDSTLKIQPAKLEDSAVYLCASSLSVNTEAFFGQGTRLTVV.

This clonotype is labeled medium-sized (0.01 to 0.1%). This chain uses TRBV2 with TRBJ2-7; 13 bases align to TRBD2. Germline V gene lookup returns CDR1 SNHLY and CDR2 FYNNEI. Trimming removed 4 bases from V and 2 bases from J; junction bases left unmatched: 5. The CDR3 totals 16 residues. For the CDR3, the DNA is TGTGCCAGCAGTGCTCAACTAGCGGGAGGGCCCTACGAGCAGTACTTC. It encodes CASSAQLAGGPYEQYF.

About this clonotype itself: At one of its ends the junction is not consistent with the germline gene, which may arise from a read error. CDR3 amino acids: CASGLTTGVGANSNQPQHF. In DNA form, the CDR3 reads TGTGCTAGTGGTTTGACGACAGGGGTGGGGGCGAATAGCAATCAACCCCAGCATTTT. The genes are TRBV12-5 and TRBJ1-5, with 8 bases aligning to TRBD1. The germline CDR1 and CDR2 sequences are LGHNT and FRNRAP. The CDR3 has 19 amino acids.

This chain uses TRBV25-1 with TRBJ2-3, with D possibly TRBD1 on 6 matching bases. V shed 3 bases and J shed 2 bases, with 9 bases lying between them. Germline V gives CDR1 MGHDK, CDR2 SYGVNS. The CDR3 runs to 14 residues. This chain's CDR3 is CASSDSGATDTQYF. In DNA form, the CDR3 reads TGTGCCAGCAGTGATTCAGGGGCCACAGATACGCAGTATTTT.

This clonotype was seen many times. The V and J genes are TRBV9 and TRBJ1-3, with D possibly TRBD1 on 5 matching bases. Germline CDR1 reads SGDLS; CDR2 reads YYNGEE. This CDR3 comprises 14 residues. Trimming took off 7 bases at V and 2 bases at J, with 13 bases between the two ends. The CDR3 region has the DNA TGTGCCAGCGGACGTGCAGGGCCTGGAAACACCATATATTTT. It codes for CASGRAGPGNTIYF.

The rearrangement uses TRBV12-3 or TRBV12-4 and TRBJ2-3, with 11 positions matching TRBD2. CDR3 length: 18 residues. Trimming at V came to 6 bases and at J to 2 bases, leaving 13 bases not matched to a gene. CDR3 sequence reads: CASSPGTSGLTLTDTQYF. CDR3 bases: TGTGCCAGCAGCCCCGGGACTAGCGGTTTAACCCTCACAGATACGCAGTATTTT.

This chain uses TRBV12-3 or TRBV12-4 with TRBJ2-1, with 12 bases aligning to TRBD2. V lost 7 bases to trimming and J lost 1 base; unmatched junction nucleotides: 5. There are 16 residues in the CDR3. The CDR3 coding sequence is TGTGCCAGCACCCCAGGGACTAGCGGGTCCTACAATGAGCAGTTCTTC. Protein: CASTPGTSGSYNEQFF.

The chain links TRBV10-3 to TRBJ2-1, with D maybe TRBD2 (5 bases). CDR1 and CDR2 from the germline V gene are ENHRY and SYGVKD. Between the trimmed V and J ends, which lost 2 bases and 7 bases, there was a span of 15 bases. The CDR3 has 15 residues. The CDR3 DNA sequence: TGTGCCATCAGTGAGGATCTGGGGAGAGGGAATGAGCAGTTCTTC. This gives the protein CAISEDLGRGNEQFF.

This clonotype was seen ten or more times. The rearrangement uses TRBV5-1 and TRBJ1-5; weak D call: TRBD1 (6 bases). This CDR3 region has 14 residues. Germline CDR1 SGHRS, CDR2 YFSETQ. Trimming took off 4 bases at V and 4 bases at J, with 12 bases between the two ends. The CDR3 protein is CASSPGHSNQPQHF. CDR3 DNA: TGCGCCAGCAGCCCGGGACACTCAAATCAGCCCCAGCATTTT.

This clonotype is labeled medium-sized. The chain uses TRBV5-8 and TRBJ1-2, with no clear D. The CDR3 runs 14 residues. V dropped 1 base and J dropped 4 bases, with 11 bases sitting between them. Germline V CDR1 and CDR2: SGHTS, YDEGEE. The CDR3 nucleotides are TGTGCCAGCAGCTTGCCCGAATGGACCTATGGCTACACCTTC. Its protein is CASSLPEWTYGYTF. Using reference TRBV5-8 and TRBJ1-2 for the parts outside the CDR3, the full variable domain is EAGVTQSPTHLIKTRGQQATLRCSPISGHTSVYWYQQALGLGLQFLLWYDEGEERNRGNFPPRFSGRQFPNYSSELNVNALELEDSALYLCASSLPEWTYGYTFGSGTRLTVV.

This clonotype showed up many times. The J gene is TRBJ2-3, the V gene TRBV10-3; 11 nucleotides match TRBD2. Germline values: CDR1 ENHRY, CDR2 SYGVKD. Losses at the gene ends were 2 bases for V and 6 bases for J; bases not matched to a gene: 10. This CDR3 region has 17 residues. The DNA for the CDR3 is TGTGCCATCAGTGAGCTCCCAACTAGCGGGAGAGCGGATACGCAGTATTTT. This translates into CAISELPTSGRADTQYF.

This clonotype was found many times. The chain uses TRBV28 and TRBJ1-4; D is perhaps TRBD1 (6 bases). Per the germline V gene, CDR1 is MDHEN and CDR2 is SYDVKM. This CDR3 is built from 16 residues. V lost 5 bases and J 8 bases, leaving 21 bases between the germline ends. The CDR3 spells CASSGGGRAGDEKLFF. CDR3 nucleotides: TGTGCCAGCAGTGGGGGCGGGAGAGCAGGAGACGAAAAACTGTTTTTT.

By its share, this clonotype is medium-sized. The V call is TRBV6-1, the J call TRBJ2-7, with D uncertain. From germline, CDR1 is MNHNS and CDR2 SASEGT. The CDR3 is 13 amino acids. Trimming removed 5 bases at V and 6 bases at J, with 14 bases between. CDR3 in amino acids: CASSPSPYFEQYF. CDR3 in DNA: TGTGCCAGCAGTCCATCTCCTTACTTCGAGCAGTACTTC.

The gene calls are TRBV2 and TRBJ2-5, with D tentatively TRBD1 (6 bases). V lost 8 bases and J 9 bases, leaving 28 bases between the germline ends. CDR1 is SNHLY, CDR2 FYNNEI, per germline. There are 16 residues in the CDR3. The CDR3 DNA is TGTGCCAGCCGAATGACCGGGACAACGGGGACCGGGGCCCAGTACTTC. Translation gives CASRMTGTTGTGAQYF. Complete variable domain (other parts from reference TRBV2 and TRBJ2-5): EPEVTQTPSHQVTQMGQEVILRCVPISNHLYFYWYRQILGQKVEFLVSFYNNEISEKSEIFDDQFSVERPDGSNFTLKIRSTKLEDSAMYFCASRMTGTTGTGAQYFGPGTRLLVL.

Points on this clonotype: Sequence at one end of the junction differs from germline and may be a read error. The DNA of the CDR3 is TGTGCCAGCATCGTAGGGCAGGAGCTTCGACCGAATGGCTACACCTTC. Translation gives CASIVGQELRPNGYTF. The chain is built from TRBV9 and TRBJ1-2; no reliable D call. Germline V lookup: CDR1 SGDLS, CDR2 YYNGEE. CDR3 size: 16 residues. The full variable domain, its missing parts supplied by reference TRBV9 and TRBJ1-2, is DSGVTQTPKHLITATGQRVTLRCSPRSGDLSVYWYQQSLDQGLQFLIQYYNGEERAKGNILERFSAQQFPDLHSELNLSSLELGDSALYFCASIVGQELRPNGYTFGSGTRLTVV.

In the case of this clonotype: Sequence at one end of the junction differs from germline and may be a read error. This chain links TRBV9 with TRBJ2-1; either TRBD1 or TRBD2 may supply D (5 bases each). Germline CDR1 and CDR2: SGDLS and YYNGEE. The CDR3 totals 14 residues. Here the CDR3 reads CASSSTPVGDDQFF. The CDR3 coding sequence is TGTGCCAGCAGCTCTACCCCTGTGGGGGATGATCAGTTCTTC. Full variable domain (missing parts from reference TRBV9 and TRBJ2-1): DSGVTQTPKHLITATGQRVTLRCSPRSGDLSVYWYQQSLDQGLQFLIQYYNGEERAKGNILERFSAQQFPDLHSELNLSSLELGDSALYFCASSSTPVGDDQFFGPGTRLTVL.

This clonotype has a count of ten or more. The rearrangement uses TRBV3-1 and TRBJ1-5, with D tentatively TRBD1 (5 bases). Germline V gene sequence: CDR1 LGHDT, CDR2 YNNKEL (reference sequence). The ends were cut back, 3 bases at V and 0 bases at J, with 9 bases in the middle. The length of the CDR3 is 15 residues. CDR3 in DNA: TGTGCCAGCAGCCAGGGACCGTATAGCAATCAGCCCCAGCATTTT. It translates to CASSQGPYSNQPQHF.

The chain couples TRBV2 to TRBJ1-2; D is unclear. V was pared by 5 bases and J by 4 bases, with 8 bases between. The germline V gene has CDR1 SNHLY and CDR2 FYNNEI. This CDR3 comprises 12 residues. The CDR3 loop is CASSFQFYGYTF. In DNA form, the CDR3 reads TGTGCCAGCAGTTTCCAGTTCTATGGCTACACCTTC. Together with reference TRBV2 and TRBJ1-2, the CDR3 gives the full variable domain: EPEVTQTPSHQVTQMGQEVILRCVPISNHLYFYWYRQILGQKVEFLVSFYNNEISEKSEIFDDQFSVERPDGSNFTLKIRSTKLEDSAMYFCASSFQFYGYTFGSGTRLTVV.

This clonotype was seen at least ten times. The V gene is TRBV7-2, the J gene TRBJ1-1; D is undetermined. The ends were cut back, 6 bases at V and 7 bases at J, with 21 bases in the middle. Germline V lookup: CDR1 SGHTA, CDR2 FQGNSA. This CDR3 has 15 residues. The CDR3 loop reads CASRREVGRTNEAFF. The CDR3 region has the DNA TGTGCCAGCAGGAGAGAGGTCGGGAGGACTAATGAAGCTTTCTTT.

As to this clonotype: Its ends do not fully match the called genes, so a read error is possible. This chain connects TRBV27 to TRBJ1-1, with D perhaps TRBD1 (6 bases). The CDR3 runs to 12 residues. In germline, CDR1 is MNHEY, CDR2 SMNVEV (reference sequence). CDR3 residues: CASSLGGVEAFF. In DNA, the CDR3 is TGTGCTAGCAGCCTAGGGGGGGTTGAAGCTTTCTTT.

By sample share, this clonotype is medium-sized. The chain links TRBV28 to TRBJ2-2; either TRBD1 or TRBD2 may fit D (5 bases each). There are 16 residues in the CDR3. Deletions cut 6 bases from V and 1 base from J, with 15 bases between. Germline-derived CDR1 and CDR2 are MDHEN and SYDVKM. The CDR3 sequence: CASSAGTRMNTGELFF. The CDR3 coding sequence is TGTGCCAGCAGCGCTGGGACCCGCATGAACACCGGGGAGCTGTTTTTT.

This clonotype was seen repeatedly, ten times or more. This rearrangement joins TRBV2 to TRBJ1-5; 12 bases agree with TRBD1. This CDR3 has 17 amino acids. The germline V gene encodes CDR1 SNHLY and CDR2 FYNNEI. Germline trimming cut 5 bases from V and 7 bases from J; bases unmatched to any gene: 12. Here the CDR3 reads CASSSRSGQGAWQPQHF. As DNA, the CDR3 is TGTGCCAGCAGTTCCCGCTCGGGACAGGGGGCTTGGCAGCCCCAGCATTTT.

With regard to this clonotype: A junction end diverges from the germline sequence, so it may reflect a read error. The chain employs TRBV5-1 and TRBJ1-2; D not resolved. CDR1 and CDR2 (germline): SGHRS, YFSETQ. The CDR3 contains 13 residues. The CDR3 region is CASISWGDYGYIF. CDR3 coding DNA: TGTGCCAGCATCTCCTGGGGTGACTATGGCTACATCTTC.

This clonotype was counted many times. The rearrangement uses TRBV20-1 and TRBJ2-7; 7 bases line up with TRBD1. Germline V gene data show CDR1 as DFQATT and CDR2 as SNEGSKA (reference sequence). The CDR3 runs to 11 residues. With V trimmed by 3 bases and J by 6 bases, 2 bases remained unmatched. The CDR3 loop reads CSARGQSEQYF. DNA of the CDR3: TGCAGTGCTAGGGGACAGTCCGAGCAGTACTTC.

This clonotype was recorded many times. The chain employs TRBV9 and TRBJ2-2; D not resolved. V was shortened by 1 base and J by 8 bases, with 6 bases between the two germline ends. In germline, CDR1 is SGDLS, CDR2 YYNGEE. The CDR3 spans 12 residues. CDR3 in amino acids: CASSVRWGELFF. The CDR3 coding sequence is TGTGCCAGCAGCGTACGGTGGGGGGAGCTGTTTTTT.

For this clonotype: This likely stems from a read error, as it lies one base from a far larger clone. The V and J genes are TRBV7-2 and TRBJ1-1; D gene ambiguous. Germline assignment: CDR1 SGHTA and CDR2 FQGNSA. The V end lost 5 bases, the J end lost 7 bases, and 11 bases lay between the germline ends. The CDR3 contains 12 residues. DNA of the CDR3: TGTGCCAGCAGCCTGATGCGGAATGAAGCTTTCTTT. Protein product: CASSLMRNEAFF. Complete variable domain (other parts from reference TRBV7-2 and TRBJ1-1): GAGVSQSPSNKVTEKGKDVELRCDPISGHTALYWYRQSLGQGLEFLIYFQGNSAPDKSGLPSDRFSAERTGGSVSTLTIQRTQQEDSAVYLCASSLMRNEAFFGQGTRLTVV.

Comments on this clonotype: The junction does not match germline at one end; this may be a read error. The chain recombines TRBV6-5 with TRBJ2-7; tentative D call: TRBD1 (5 bases). The CDR3 is made up of 17 amino acids. The V gene's germline CDR1 is MNHEY and CDR2 SVGAGI. The CDR3 DNA sequence: TGTTCCAGCAGTTCTGCTGTCGTAGGGGTAAGGTACTACGAGCAGTACTTC. It translates to CSSSSAVVGVRYYEQYF.

In its sample, this clonotype was seen many times. V usage is TRBV5-1 and J usage is TRBJ1-4; no clear D gene. The germline CDR1 and CDR2 sequences are SGHRS and YFSETQ. The CDR3 runs 15 residues. Trimming removed 2 bases from V and 0 bases from J, with 8 bases in between. The CDR3 DNA sequence: TGCGCCAGCAGCTTTTCCCCAGCAACTAATGAAAAACTGTTTTTT. Its translation is CASSFSPATNEKLFF. The variable domain in full, completed from reference TRBV5-1 and TRBJ1-4, reads KAGVTQTPRYLIKTRGQQVTLSCSPISGHRSVSWYQQTPGQGLQFLFEYFSETQRNKGNFPGRFSGRQFSNSRSEMNVSTLELGDSALYLCASSFSPATNEKLFFGSGTQLSVL.

DNA of the CDR3: TGTGCCAGCAGCCCACTGGGACTATCGAGATCCTACGAGCAGTACTTC. As protein: CASSPLGLSRSYEQYF. The rearrangement links TRBV9 to TRBJ2-7; 7 nucleotides agree with TRBD2. This CDR3 contains 16 residues. From germline, CDR1 is SGDLS and CDR2 YYNGEE. V dropped 4 bases and J dropped 1; count of bases not matched to a gene: 11.